This T cell receptor (beta chain) was identified during a study of blood T cell repertoires in COVID-19. Looking at the study overall: Collection of acute and convalescent COVID-19 samples took place in the United States, Italy and Spain. The cDNA or gDNA used as material had been derived from T cells, B-cell-depleted T cells, or PBMCs.

Under the authors' procedure: Estimation of nucleated cell counts was performed using reference gene primer amplification. Clones were read by immunoSEQ multiplex PCR, and TCRdb kept only the in-frame ones, dropping some. V, J and clone size reflect that table, while D and trimming were determined from the DNA. The table shows tens of thousands of clones, with roughly 90% occurring only once. Trimming at V came to 0 bases and at J to 2 bases, leaving 1 base not matched to a gene. The germline V gene encodes CDR1 SGHRS and CDR2 YFSETQ. CDR3 length: 14 amino acids. Sequenced material: peripheral blood. The receptor was isolated from a woman aged 80 or over with acute or convalescent COVID-19. The chain recombines TRBV5-1 with TRBJ1-2; 7 nucleotides line up with TRBD1. In DNA form, the CDR3 reads TGCGCCAGCAGCTTGGGGGACAGCAACTATGGCTACACCTTC. The encoded protein is CASSLGDSNYGYTF.